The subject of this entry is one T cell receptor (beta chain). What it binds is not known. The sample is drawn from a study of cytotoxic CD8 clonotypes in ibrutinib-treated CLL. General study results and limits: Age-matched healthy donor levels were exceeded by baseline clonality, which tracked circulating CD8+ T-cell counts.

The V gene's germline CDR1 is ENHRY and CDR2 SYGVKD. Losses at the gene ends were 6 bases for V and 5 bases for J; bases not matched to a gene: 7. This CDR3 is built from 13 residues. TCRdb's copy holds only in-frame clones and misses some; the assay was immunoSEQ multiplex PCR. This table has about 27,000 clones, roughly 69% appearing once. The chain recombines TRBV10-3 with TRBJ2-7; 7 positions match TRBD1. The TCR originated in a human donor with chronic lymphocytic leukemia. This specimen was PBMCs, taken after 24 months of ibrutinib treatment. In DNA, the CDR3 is TGTGCCATCAGATGGGACAGTGGCGACGAGCAGTACTTC. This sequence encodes CAIRWDSGDEQYF.